This record concerns one T cell receptor beta chain sequence. The antigen remains unidentified. The data derive from a study of cytomegalovirus exposure and HLA in healthy donors. Study-level results: For TCR beta chains, V- and J-gene trimming was later linked to a missense DCLRE1C variant. Around 160 TCR beta chains were listed as cytomegalovirus-associated.

Looked up from germline, CDR1 is SGHVS and CDR2 is FQNEAQ. The CDR3 runs 17 residues. The J segment lost 2 bases and the V segment lost 1 base, leaving 8 bases of the junction unmatched. It was with 60 Vbeta and 13 Jbeta primers that the PCR ran. The protocol was immunoSEQ multiplex PCR, while the TCRdb copy is restricted to in-frame clones and leaves out a portion. This sample contains under 200,000 clones. The receptor was derived from a man between 25 and 39 years old in good health and CMV-seronegative. Sequencing was done on a sample of PBMCs. The chain carries TRBV7-8 and TRBJ2-1, with 7 bases matching TRBD2. The CDR3 region is CASSLESAGEPYNEQFF. CDR3 nucleotide sequence: TGTGCCAGCAGCTTAGAATCGGCGGGAGAGCCCTACAATGAGCAGTTCTTC.